Presented here are 7 T cell receptor beta chains from one specimen sequenced in a study of cytomegalovirus exposure and HLA in healthy donors. A multiplex PCR was run with 60 Vbeta primers and 13 Jbeta primers. Only in-frame clones appear in the TCRdb table, and some are missing; sequencing was by immunoSEQ multiplex PCR. The repertoire holds 150,000 or so clones, with roughly 84% as singletons. The sequenced material came from PBMCs. The receptors here all came from a boy aged 2 to 10 in good health and CMV-seronegative.

The CDR3, as DNA: TGTGCCAGCAGTTACGCTAGCGTTAAAGCCAAAAACATTCAGTACTTC. Amino acids: CASSYASVKAKNIQYF. This rearrangement joins TRBV6-6 to TRBJ2-4; possibly TRBD2 for D (6 bases). Germline-derived CDR1 and CDR2 are MNHNY and SVGAGI (reference sequence). There are 16 residues in the CDR3. V lost 2 bases, J lost 0 bases, and 11 bases lay in between.

The count of this clone is one. The gene calls are TRBV10-2 and TRBJ2-7; 9 bases match TRBD2. Germline lookup yields CDR1 WSHSY and CDR2 SAAADI. The CDR3 spans 15 residues. Trimming removed 6 bases from V and 7 bases from J; junction bases left unmatched: 13. CDR3 residues: CASRLAGPWAYEQYF. The CDR3 DNA sequence: TGCGCCAGCAGACTAGCGGGCCCCTGGGCTTATGAGCAGTACTTC.

V is TRBV27 and J is TRBJ1-3; TRBD1 aligns across 7 bases. V lost 2 bases and J lost 4; bases outside the gene matches: 5. The CDR3 extends over 15 amino acids. Per the germline V gene, CDR1 is MNHEY and CDR2 is SMNVEV (reference sequence). CDR3 nucleotide sequence: TGTGCCAGCAGTTTAGAGGCGACAGGGGGAAACACCATATATTTT. This codes for CASSLEATGGNTIYF.

The chain links TRBV10-3 to TRBJ2-5; 7 nucleotides agree with TRBD1. The germline CDR1 and CDR2 sequences are ENHRY and SYGVKD. The CDR3 consists of 15 residues. With 2 bases clipped from V and 1 base from J, the junction kept 4 bases outside the gene matches. DNA of the CDR3: TGTGCCATCAGTGAGGTAACAGGGGTCCAAGAGACCCAGTACTTC. Residues: CAISEVTGVQETQYF.

This clone appeared once. The chain has TRBV28 and TRBJ2-7, with D perhaps TRBD2 (6 bases). Trimming removed 10 bases at V and 3 bases at J, with 16 bases between. The CDR3 is made up of 13 amino acids. CDR1 is MDHEN and CDR2 is SYDVKM in the germline V gene. CDR3 bases: TGTGCCAACACCCCGGGGGTGGGCTACGAGCAGTACTTC. This encodes CANTPGVGYEQYF.

There are a few counts of this clone. Its ends do not fully match the called genes, so a read error is possible. This chain links TRBV27 with TRBJ2-1; D gene uncertain. Germline-derived CDR1 and CDR2 are MNHEY and SMNVEV (reference sequence). This CDR3 spans 13 amino acids. CDR3 loop: CASSPTMYSEQFF. CDR3 DNA: TGTGCCAGCAGCCCCACCATGTACAGTGAGCAGTTCTTC.

The chain links TRBV6-6 to TRBJ1-1, with D maybe TRBD1 (6 bases). This CDR3 contains 13 residues. Germline-derived CDR1 and CDR2 are MNHNY and SVGAGI (reference sequence). Trimming stripped 6 bases from V and 0 bases from J, with 8 bases between. The CDR3 coding sequence is TGTGCCAGCAGGACAGGCTTGAACACTGAAGCTTTCTTT. Protein sequence: CASRTGLNTEAFF.